The entry below describes one TCR beta chain. Its antigen is as yet unknown. This specimen belongs to a study of cytomegalovirus exposure and HLA in healthy donors. Study-wide findings and caveats: Reportedly, cytomegalovirus status was diagnosed with high sensitivity and specificity.

The CDR3 runs to 16 residues. The trim removed 5 bases at V and 4 bases at J, leaving 11 bases unmatched. Germline CDR1 and CDR2: MNHEY and SMNVEV (reference sequence). Assay used: immunoSEQ multiplex PCR; TCRdb lists only in-frame clones, some missing. Of some 270,000 clones in the sample, approximately 86% were seen once. The J gene is TRBJ2-7, the V gene TRBV27, with 10 nucleotides matching TRBD1. Sequenced material: PBMCs. This receptor was obtained from a woman between 18 and 29 years old in good health and CMV-seronegative. CDR3 DNA sequence: TGTGCCAGCAGTCCGGGGGACAGGGGAGCCCATTACGAGCAGTACTTC. Protein: CASSPGDRGAHYEQYF.